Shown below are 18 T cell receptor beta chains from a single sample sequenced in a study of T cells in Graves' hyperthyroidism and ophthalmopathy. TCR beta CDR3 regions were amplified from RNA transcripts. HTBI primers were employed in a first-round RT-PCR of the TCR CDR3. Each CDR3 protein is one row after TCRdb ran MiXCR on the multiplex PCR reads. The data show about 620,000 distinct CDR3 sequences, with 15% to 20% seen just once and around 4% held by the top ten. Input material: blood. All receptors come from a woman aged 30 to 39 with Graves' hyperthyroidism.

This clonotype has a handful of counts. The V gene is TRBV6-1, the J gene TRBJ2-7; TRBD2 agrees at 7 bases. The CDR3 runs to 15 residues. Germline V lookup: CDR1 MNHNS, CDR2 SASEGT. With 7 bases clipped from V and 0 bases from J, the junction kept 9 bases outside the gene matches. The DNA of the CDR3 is TGTGCCAGCAAACCTTTGGGGGGGAGCTCCTACGAGCAGTACTTC. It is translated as CASKPLGGSSYEQYF.

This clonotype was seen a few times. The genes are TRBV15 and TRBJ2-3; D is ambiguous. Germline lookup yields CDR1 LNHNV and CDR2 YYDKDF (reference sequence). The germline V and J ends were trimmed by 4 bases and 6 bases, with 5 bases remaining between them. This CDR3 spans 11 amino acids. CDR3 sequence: CATSTRDTQYF. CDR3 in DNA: TGTGCCACCAGCACGAGGGATACGCAGTATTTT.

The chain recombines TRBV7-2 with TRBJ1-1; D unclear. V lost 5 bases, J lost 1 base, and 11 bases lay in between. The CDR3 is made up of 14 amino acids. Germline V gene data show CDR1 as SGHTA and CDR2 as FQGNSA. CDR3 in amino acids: CASSPPPENTEAFF. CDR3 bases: TGTGCCAGCAGCCCACCTCCGGAGAACACTGAAGCTTTCTTT.

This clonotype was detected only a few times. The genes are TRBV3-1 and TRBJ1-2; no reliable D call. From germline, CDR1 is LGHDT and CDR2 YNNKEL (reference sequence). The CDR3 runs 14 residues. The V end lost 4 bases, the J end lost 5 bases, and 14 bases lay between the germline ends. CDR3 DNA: TGTGCCAGCAGCCCACAGACGGGAGGATATGGCTACACCTTC. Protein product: CASSPQTGGYGYTF.

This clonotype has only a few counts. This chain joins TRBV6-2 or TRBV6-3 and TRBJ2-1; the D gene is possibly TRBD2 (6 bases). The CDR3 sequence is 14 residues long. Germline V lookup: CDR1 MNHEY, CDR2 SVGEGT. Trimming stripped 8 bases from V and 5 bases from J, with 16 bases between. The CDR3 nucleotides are TGTGCCAGCCTGGGACTGGACCAAAACAATGAGCAGTTCTTC. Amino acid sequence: CASLGLDQNNEQFF.

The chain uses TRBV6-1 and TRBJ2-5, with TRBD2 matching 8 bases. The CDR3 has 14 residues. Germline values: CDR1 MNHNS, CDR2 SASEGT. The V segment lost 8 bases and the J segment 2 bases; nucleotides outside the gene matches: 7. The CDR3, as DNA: TGTGCCAGCGCCCCGGGACTAGTACAAGAGACCCAGTACTTC. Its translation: CASAPGLVQETQYF.

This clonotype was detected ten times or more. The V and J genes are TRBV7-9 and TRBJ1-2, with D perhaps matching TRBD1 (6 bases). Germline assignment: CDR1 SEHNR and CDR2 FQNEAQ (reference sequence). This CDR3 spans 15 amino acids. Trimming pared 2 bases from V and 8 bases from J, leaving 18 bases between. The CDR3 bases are TGTGCCAGCAGCTTATCCTCACAGGGCGGTCGAGGCTACACCTTC. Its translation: CASSLSSQGGRGYTF.

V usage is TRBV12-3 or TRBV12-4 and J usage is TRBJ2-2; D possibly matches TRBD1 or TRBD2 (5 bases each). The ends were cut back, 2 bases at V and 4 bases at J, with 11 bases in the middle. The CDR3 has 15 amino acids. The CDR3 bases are TGTGCCAGCAGTTTATGGGGGAGCCCCACCGGGGAGCTGTTTTTT. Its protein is CASSLWGSPTGELFF.

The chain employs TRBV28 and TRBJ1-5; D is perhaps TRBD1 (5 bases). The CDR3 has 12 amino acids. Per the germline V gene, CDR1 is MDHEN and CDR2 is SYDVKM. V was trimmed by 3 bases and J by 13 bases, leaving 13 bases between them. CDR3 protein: CASSFGDRGQHF. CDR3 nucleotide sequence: TGTGCCAGCAGTTTCGGGGACCGCGGGCAGCATTTT. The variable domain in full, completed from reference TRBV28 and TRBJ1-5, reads DVKVTQSSRYLVKRTGEKVFLECVQDMDHENMFWYRQDPGLGLRLIYFSYDVKMKEKGDIPEGYSVSREKKERFSLILESASTNQTSMYLCASSFGDRGQHFGDGTRLSIL.

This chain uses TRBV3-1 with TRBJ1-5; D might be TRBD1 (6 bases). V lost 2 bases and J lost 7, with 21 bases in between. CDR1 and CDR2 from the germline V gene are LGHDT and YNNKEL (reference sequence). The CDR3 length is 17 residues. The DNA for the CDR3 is TGTGCCAGCAGCCAAAGTCCAATCAACAGGGATAGACAGCCCCAGCATTTT. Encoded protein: CASSQSPINRDRQPQHF.

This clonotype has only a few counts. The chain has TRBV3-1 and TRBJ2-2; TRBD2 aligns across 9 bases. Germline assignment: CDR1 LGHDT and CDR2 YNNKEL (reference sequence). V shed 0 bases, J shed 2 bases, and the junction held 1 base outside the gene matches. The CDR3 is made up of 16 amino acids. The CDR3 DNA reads TGTGCCAGCAGCCAAGAACTAGCGGGTAACACCGGGGAGCTGTTTTTT. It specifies CASSQELAGNTGELFF.

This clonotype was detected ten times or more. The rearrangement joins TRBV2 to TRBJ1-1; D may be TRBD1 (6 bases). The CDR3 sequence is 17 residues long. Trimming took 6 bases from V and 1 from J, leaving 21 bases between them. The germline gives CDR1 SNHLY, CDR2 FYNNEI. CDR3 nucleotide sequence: TGTGCCAGCAGGGTGTCGTCAGGGGCGGAGGCGAACACTGAAGCTTTCTTT. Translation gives CASRVSSGAEANTEAFF.

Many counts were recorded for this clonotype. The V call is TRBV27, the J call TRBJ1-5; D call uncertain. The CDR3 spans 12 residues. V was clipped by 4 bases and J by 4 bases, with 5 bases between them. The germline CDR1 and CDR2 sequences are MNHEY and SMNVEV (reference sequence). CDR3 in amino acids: CASSSTNQPQHF. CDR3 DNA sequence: TGTGCCAGCAGTTCTACAAATCAGCCCCAGCATTTT.

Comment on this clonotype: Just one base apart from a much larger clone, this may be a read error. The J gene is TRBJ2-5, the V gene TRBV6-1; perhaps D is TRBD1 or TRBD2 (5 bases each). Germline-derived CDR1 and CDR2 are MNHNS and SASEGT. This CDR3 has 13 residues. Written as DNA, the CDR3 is TGTGCCAGCACCCCGGGACCACAAGGGACCCAGTACTTC. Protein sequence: CASTPGPQGTQYF.

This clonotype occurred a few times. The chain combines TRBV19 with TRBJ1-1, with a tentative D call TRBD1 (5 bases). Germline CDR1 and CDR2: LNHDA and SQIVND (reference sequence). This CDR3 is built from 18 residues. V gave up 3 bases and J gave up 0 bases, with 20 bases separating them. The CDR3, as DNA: TGTGCCAGTAGTATTTTGAACAGGCGAGCCGGAATGAACACTGAAGCTTTCTTT. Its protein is CASSILNRRAGMNTEAFF.

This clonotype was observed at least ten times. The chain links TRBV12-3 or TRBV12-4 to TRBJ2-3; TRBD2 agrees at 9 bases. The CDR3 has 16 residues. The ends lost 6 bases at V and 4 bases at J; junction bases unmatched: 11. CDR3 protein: CASSPLFAGGADTQYF. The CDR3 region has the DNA TGTGCCAGCAGCCCTCTGTTCGCGGGAGGGGCAGATACGCAGTATTTT.

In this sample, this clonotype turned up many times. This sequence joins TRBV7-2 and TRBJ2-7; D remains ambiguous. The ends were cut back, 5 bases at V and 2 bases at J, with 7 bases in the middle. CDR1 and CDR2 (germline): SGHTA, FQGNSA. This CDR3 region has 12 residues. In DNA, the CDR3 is TGTGCCAGCAGCACCAAGACCTACGAGCAGTACTTC. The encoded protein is CASSTKTYEQYF.

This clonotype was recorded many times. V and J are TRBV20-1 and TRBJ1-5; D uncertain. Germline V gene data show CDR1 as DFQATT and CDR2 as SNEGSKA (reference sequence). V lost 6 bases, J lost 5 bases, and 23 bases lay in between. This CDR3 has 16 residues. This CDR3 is CSAEEGTSVEYQPQHF. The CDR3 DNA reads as TGCAGTGCCGAAGAGGGAACATCCGTAGAATATCAGCCCCAGCATTTT.